Presented here are 27 T cell receptor beta chains from one specimen sequenced in a study of technical replicates of blood from a handful of donors. Some clones are missing from TCRdb's copy, which holds only in-frame ones; the method was immunoSEQ multiplex PCR. The sample includes 70,000 or so clones, over 75% of them seen just once. Source material: PBMCs. These receptors were collected from a human donor in good health. Some clones in this sample may be carry-over from other donors' samples.

The chain has TRBV25-1 and TRBJ2-1; no definite D call. In germline, CDR1 is MGHDK, CDR2 SYGVNS. The V gene lost 0 bases and the J gene lost 10 bases, with 13 bases spanning the gap. This CDR3 comprises 14 residues. CDR3 coding DNA: TGTGCCAGCAGTGAATATAATCAGGCTTGGGAGCAGTTCTTC. The encoded protein is CASSEYNQAWEQFF.

In the case of this clone: One end of the junction does not line up with germline, which may come from a read error. This rearrangement joins TRBV7-9 to TRBJ2-1; perhaps TRBD1 as D (5 bases). The CDR3 has 11 residues. Germline CDR1 reads SEHNR; CDR2 reads FQNEAQ (reference sequence). The CDR3 region has the DNA TGTGCCAGCAGCTTAGAGGGGTCGACGATCTTC. Its translation is CASSLEGSTIF.

In this sample, this clone turned up once. The V and J genes are TRBV11-2 and TRBJ1-1; D call uncertain. CDR3 size: 16 residues. The V gene's germline CDR1 is SGHAT and CDR2 FQNNGV. V lost 0 bases and J lost 0, with 11 bases in between. The CDR3 spells CASSLDPLTLNTEAFF. CDR3 coding DNA: TGTGCCAGCAGCTTAGACCCACTAACGCTGAACACTGAAGCTTTCTTT.

The chain joins TRBV27 to TRBJ2-1; 10 bases are shared with TRBD2. Germline CDR1 reads MNHEY; CDR2 reads SMNVEV (reference sequence). This CDR3 is 16 amino acids long. V lost 3 bases and J lost 8; bases outside the gene matches: 10. The CDR3 DNA reads as TGTGCCAGCAGTTTGGTGCTAGCGGGAGTCCAATATGAGCAGTTCTTC. Its protein is CASSLVLAGVQYEQFF.

The chain is built from TRBV19 and TRBJ2-7; 7 bases map to TRBD1. The V gene end was trimmed by 7 bases and the J gene end by 2 bases; junction bases not matched to a gene: 8. This CDR3 has 14 amino acids. CDR1 and CDR2 (germline): LNHDA, SQIVND (reference sequence). CDR3 in DNA: TGTGCCAGTACCGGAAGACAGGGAGCCTACGAGCAGTACTTC. Encoded protein: CASTGRQGAYEQYF.

The count of this clone is one. The chain recombines TRBV7-2 with TRBJ1-1, with 8 nucleotides matching TRBD1. V was pared by 5 bases and J by 6 bases, with 8 bases of the junction left unmatched. The germline CDR1 and CDR2 sequences are SGHTA and FQGNSA. The CDR3 is 14 amino acids. This CDR3 is CASSRGQVGSEAFF. The DNA of the CDR3 is TGTGCCAGCAGCAGGGGACAGGTTGGGTCTGAAGCTTTCTTT.

J is TRBJ2-5 and V is TRBV6-6, with 8 bases fitting TRBD2. The germline V gene has CDR1 MNHNY and CDR2 SVGAGI (reference sequence). The CDR3 extends over 16 amino acids. V lost 7 bases and J lost 1; bases outside the gene matches: 11. CDR3 DNA sequence: TGTGCCAGCAAGCTAGCGGGCGTCCCATTCCAAGAGACCCAGTACTTC. Residues: CASKLAGVPFQETQYF.

The rearrangement links TRBV4-3 to TRBJ2-5; 9 bases match TRBD1. This CDR3 is 14 amino acids long. Per the germline V gene, CDR1 is LGHNA and CDR2 is YSLEER. The ends lost 2 bases at V and 5 bases at J; junction bases unmatched: 3. The CDR3 loop is CASSQNDRGETQYF. In DNA, the CDR3 is TGCGCCAGCAGCCAAAACGACAGGGGGGAGACCCAGTACTTC.

The CDR3 protein is CASIRGQGISNQPQHF. The CDR3 region has the DNA TGTGCCAGCATCCGGGGACAGGGGATTAGCAATCAGCCCCAGCATTTT. The genes are TRBV5-8 and TRBJ1-5, with 10 bases fitting TRBD1. Unmatched junction bases numbered 6, after V lost 6 bases and J lost 0 bases. This CDR3 region has 16 residues. Germline assignment: CDR1 SGHTS and CDR2 YDEGEE.

This clone was observed once. The chain is built from TRBV27 and TRBJ2-7, with D possibly matching TRBD1 (6 bases). Looked up from germline, CDR1 is MNHEY and CDR2 is SMNVEV (reference sequence). The CDR3 has 14 residues. Trimming stripped 1 base from V and 3 bases from J, with 10 bases between. In DNA form, the CDR3 reads TGTGCCAGCAGTTTATACCGGACAGACTACGAGCAGTACTTC. It translates to CASSLYRTDYEQYF.

This clone has only one observation. V is TRBV5-4 and J is TRBJ2-3, with 9 bases identical to TRBD1. Germline V lookup: CDR1 SGHNT, CDR2 YYREEE (reference sequence). After removal of 0 bases from V and 0 bases from J, the junction contained 14 bases not matched to a gene. This CDR3 is 20 amino acids long. As DNA, the CDR3 is TGTGCCAGCAGCTTGGATCTTGTAAAAGGGACAGGGTTTAGCACAGATACGCAGTATTTT. Its translation: CASSLDLVKGTGFSTDTQYF.

The chain joins TRBV5-1 to TRBJ1-4, with D perhaps TRBD1 (5 bases). The CDR3 length is 14 residues. V was trimmed by 4 bases and J by 8 bases, leaving 15 bases between them. CDR1 is SGHRS and CDR2 is YFSETQ in the germline V gene. The DNA for the CDR3 is TGCGCCAGCAGCGCCACGGGGGAACGAGAAAAACTGTTTTTT. Translating gives CASSATGEREKLFF.

The genes are TRBV4-1 and TRBJ2-2; 12 bases fit TRBD2. The germline gives CDR1 MGHRA, CDR2 YSYEKL. V lost 0 bases and J lost 2; bases outside the gene matches: 1. CDR3 length: 17 residues. CDR3 sequence (DNA): TGCGCCAGCAGCCAAGAGACTAGCGGGGGTAACACCGGGGAGCTGTTTTTT. Its protein is CASSQETSGGNTGELFF.

J is TRBJ2-3 and V is TRBV2; no firm D call. The germline V gene encodes CDR1 SNHLY and CDR2 FYNNEI. V was trimmed by 4 bases and J by 1 base, leaving 12 bases between them. This CDR3 region has 15 residues. In DNA form, the CDR3 reads TGTGCCAGCAGTGGAGAAAGGAGTGGCACAGATACGCAGTATTTT. As protein: CASSGERSGTDTQYF.

This chain joins TRBV5-1 and TRBJ2-3, with TRBD1 as a possible D gene (6 bases). Germline V gene data show CDR1 as SGHRS and CDR2 as YFSETQ. V lost 6 bases to trimming and J lost 4 bases, with 15 bases between them. This CDR3 is 14 amino acids long. CDR3 sequence: CASKIEGVADTQYF. The CDR3 nucleotides are TGCGCCAGCAAAATAGAGGGGGTGGCAGATACGCAGTATTTT.

V usage is TRBV28 and J usage is TRBJ1-2; D may be TRBD1 (5 bases). Germline CDR1 reads MDHEN; CDR2 reads SYDVKM. The V gene lost 2 bases and the J gene lost 6 bases, with 13 bases spanning the gap. The CDR3 loop spans 14 amino acids. The CDR3 region is CASSLEQAFDGYTF. The CDR3 DNA sequence: TGTGCCAGCAGTTTAGAACAGGCTTTCGATGGCTACACCTTC.

The J gene is TRBJ2-1, the V gene TRBV6-6; 8 bases are a match to TRBD2. CDR1 MNHNY and CDR2 SVGAGI come from the germline V gene (reference sequence). The trim removed 2 bases at V and 6 bases at J, leaving 3 bases unmatched. The CDR3 extends over 14 amino acids. Written as DNA, the CDR3 is TGTGCCAGCAGTTACCTAGGACTAGCCAATGAGCAGTTCTTC. Translated, it gives CASSYLGLANEQFF.

The gene calls are TRBV7-8 and TRBJ2-3; 8 bases fit TRBD2. V was clipped by 0 bases and J by 1 base; unmatched bases: 3. Per the germline V gene, CDR1 is SGHVS and CDR2 is FQNEAQ. The CDR3 length is 16 residues. The CDR3 DNA reads as TGTGCCAGCAGCTTAGCCATACTAGCGGGCACAGATACGCAGTATTTT. Residues: CASSLAILAGTDTQYF.

The chain has TRBV4-3 and TRBJ2-7; unclear D gene. V gave up 4 bases and J gave up 3 bases, with 13 bases separating them. The CDR3 sequence is 14 residues long. Germline V CDR1 and CDR2: LGHNA, YSLEER. The CDR3 DNA reads as TGCGCCAGCAGCCCGAGCACCGGGTTCTACGAGCAGTACTTC. It is translated as CASSPSTGFYEQYF.

The chain couples TRBV7-9 to TRBJ1-2, with a weak D call TRBD1 (5 bases). Per the germline V gene, CDR1 is SEHNR and CDR2 is FQNEAQ (reference sequence). The V end was cut by 1 base, the J end by 6 bases, with 9 bases between. CDR3 length: 13 residues. The CDR3 bases are TGTGCCAGCAGCTTAGGGGGGGTAGATGGCTACACCTTC. Amino acid sequence: CASSLGGVDGYTF.

The chain uses TRBV11-2 and TRBJ2-7; 12 nucleotides align to TRBD2. V was pared by 5 bases and J by 6 bases, with 8 bases of the junction left unmatched. Germline CDR1 reads SGHAT; CDR2 reads FQNNGV. CDR3 length: 15 amino acids. CDR3 nucleotide sequence: TGTGCCAGCAGCCAGACTAGCGGGGGAAGACGCGAGCAGTACTTC. Its protein product is CASSQTSGGRREQYF.

The chain couples TRBV15 to TRBJ1-3, with D possibly being TRBD1 (5 bases). V was shortened by 2 bases and J by 0 bases, with 14 bases between the two germline ends. Germline lookup yields CDR1 LNHNV and CDR2 YYDKDF (reference sequence). The CDR3 contains 17 residues. CDR3 nucleotide sequence: TGTGCCACCAGCAGATCGGGGGTTAGGAGCTCTGGAAACACCATATATTTT. Its translation: CATSRSGVRSSGNTIYF.

The CDR3 nucleotides are TGCGCCAGCAGCTCGGGGACAGGGATGGGGTCCTACGAGCAGTACTTC. Amino acid sequence: CASSSGTGMGSYEQYF. The rearrangement uses TRBV5-1 and TRBJ2-7, with 9 bases identical to TRBD1. Losses at the gene ends were 3 bases for V and 1 base for J; bases not matched to a gene: 8. The CDR3 sequence is 16 residues long. Germline loops: CDR1 SGHRS, CDR2 YFSETQ.

The V and J genes are TRBV21-1 and TRBJ2-7; the D call in the table, TRBD2, was not verified against the DNA. TRBV21-1 is recorded as a pseudogene. CDR3 size: 15 residues. CDR3 in amino acids: CASSSRDSGCDEQYF. For the CDR3, the DNA is TGTGCCAGCAGCAGCAGGGACTCCGGGTGCGACGAGCAGTACTTC.

This sequence joins TRBV7-9 and TRBJ2-3; 12 bases match TRBD2. J was trimmed by 2 bases and V by 7 bases; bases with no gene match: 16. Germline V gives CDR1 SEHNR, CDR2 FQNEAQ (reference sequence). This CDR3 has 19 amino acids. The DNA for the CDR3 is TGTGCCAGCAACCCTGCTAGCGGGGGGGGCCAATCAGTCACAGATACGCAGTATTTT. This encodes CASNPASGGGQSVTDTQYF. Full variable domain (missing parts from reference TRBV7-9 and TRBJ2-3): DTGVSQNPRHKITKRGQNVTFRCDPISEHNRLYWYRQTLGQGPEFLTYFQNEAQLEKSRLLSDRFSAERPKGSFSTLEIQRTEQGDSAMYLCASNPASGGGQSVTDTQYFGPGTRLTVL.

V gene TRBV27 combines with J gene TRBJ2-2, with D hard to call. V was trimmed by 2 bases and J by 7 bases, leaving 8 bases between them. The CDR3 loop spans 13 amino acids. Germline values: CDR1 MNHEY, CDR2 SMNVEV (reference sequence). The CDR3 DNA reads as TGTGCCAGCAGTTTAGTCGTCTACGGGGAGCTGTTTTTT. Translation: CASSLVVYGELFF.

CDR3 sequence reads: CASSPVPPEERQFF. In nucleotides, the CDR3 is TGTGCCAGCAGCCCCGTACCTCCTGAGGAGCGGCAGTTCTTC. The chain couples TRBV7-8 to TRBJ2-1; no clear D gene. The V gene lost 5 bases and the J gene lost 12 bases, with 20 bases spanning the gap. The germline V gene encodes CDR1 SGHVS and CDR2 FQNEAQ. This CDR3 has 14 amino acids.